These 31 T cell receptor beta chains were sequenced from one sample in a study of blood T cell repertoires in COVID-19. TCRdb keeps only in-frame clones here, not all; method: immunoSEQ multiplex PCR. The sample contains roughly 180,000 clones, about 91% of which appear only once. The specimen sequenced was peripheral blood. These receptors all stem from a young woman with acute or convalescent COVID-19.

This clone was counted a single time. This sequence joins TRBV9 and TRBJ2-1, with D maybe TRBD2 (5 bases). Deletions cut 0 bases from V and 10 bases from J, with 5 bases between. CDR1 SGDLS and CDR2 YYNGEE come from the germline V gene. The CDR3 contains 11 residues. The CDR3 spells CASSVGREQFF. CDR3 in DNA: TGTGCCAGCAGCGTAGGGAGGGAGCAGTTCTTC. The variable domain in full, with the rest retrieved from reference TRBV9 and TRBJ2-1, is DSGVTQTPKHLITATGQRVTLRCSPRSGDLSVYWYQQSLDQGLQFLIQYYNGEERAKGNILERFSAQQFPDLHSELNLSSLELGDSALYFCASSVGREQFFGPGTRLTVL.

The gene calls are TRBV5-1 and TRBJ1-2; possible D gene TRBD1, 5 bases. Germline assignment: CDR1 SGHRS and CDR2 YFSETQ. V was clipped by 5 bases and J by 4 bases, with 12 bases between them. CDR3 length: 13 residues. The CDR3, as DNA: TGCGCCAGCAGTGGCAGGGCGGCCTATGGCTACACCTTC. It translates to CASSGRAAYGYTF.

The rearrangement joins TRBV11-2 to TRBJ1-1; D gene ambiguous. This CDR3 has 13 residues. The ends were cut back, 0 bases at V and 4 bases at J, with 6 bases in the middle. Germline assignment: CDR1 SGHAT and CDR2 FQNNGV. CDR3 protein: CASSLDGGTEAFF. DNA of the CDR3: TGTGCCAGCAGCTTAGATGGAGGCACTGAAGCTTTCTTT.

The chain employs TRBV11-2 and TRBJ2-1; TRBD2 matches at 13 bases. The germline gives CDR1 SGHAT, CDR2 FQNNGV. CDR3 length: 17 amino acids. The trim removed 4 bases at V and 2 bases at J, leaving 5 bases unmatched. The CDR3: CASSSLGLAGTYNEQFF. For the CDR3, the DNA is TGTGCCAGCAGCTCGCTGGGACTAGCGGGGACCTACAATGAGCAGTTCTTC. The full variable domain, its missing parts supplied by reference TRBV11-2 and TRBJ2-1, is EAGVAQSPRYKIIEKRQSVAFWCNPISGHATLYWYQQILGQGPKLLIQFQNNGVVDDSQLPKDRFSAERLKGVDSTLKIQPAKLEDSAVYLCASSSLGLAGTYNEQFFGPGTRLTVL.

The chain carries TRBV27 and TRBJ2-5; TRBD1 matches 7 bases. CDR3 length equals 14 residues. Losses at the gene ends were 4 bases for V and 3 bases for J; bases not matched to a gene: 5. Per germline, CDR1 MNHEY and CDR2 SMNVEV (reference sequence). CDR3 loop: CASSSSGTEETQYF. The CDR3 nucleotides are TGTGCCAGCAGTTCCTCCGGGACAGAAGAGACCCAGTACTTC.

The chain recombines TRBV5-1 with TRBJ1-2, with 8 bases aligning to TRBD1. The CDR3 has 15 residues. Germline CDR1 is SGHRS and CDR2 is YFSETQ. After removal of 4 bases from V and 0 bases from J, the junction contained 5 bases not matched to a gene. The CDR3 DNA follows: TGCGCCAGCAGCAGGGGACAGGTTCCTAACTATGGCTACACCTTC. Residues: CASSRGQVPNYGYTF.

The chain's CDR3 is CASSLPFTREQYF. The CDR3 DNA reads as TGTGCCAGCAGTTTACCCTTCACTCGAGAGCAGTACTTC. The chain uses TRBV28 and TRBJ2-7; D call uncertain. CDR3 length: 13 amino acids. V was cut by 2 bases and J by 7 bases, with 12 bases left in between. Germline CDR1 MDHEN, CDR2 SYDVKM.

The sample holds one count of this clone. The V and J genes are TRBV24-1 and TRBJ2-1; tentatively, D is TRBD2 (6 bases). The CDR3 runs 16 residues. The germline CDR1 and CDR2 sequences are KGHDR and SFDVKD. The V and J ends lost 0 bases and 8 bases respectively, with 16 bases between them. The CDR3: CATSDLKSGLFDEQFF. CDR3 DNA: TGTGCCACCAGTGATTTGAAATCTGGACTATTCGATGAGCAGTTCTTC.

Only a few counts were recorded for this clone. This chain uses TRBV2 with TRBJ1-4; D may be TRBD1 (5 bases). The germline CDR1 and CDR2 sequences are SNHLY and FYNNEI. CDR3 length: 14 amino acids. V was trimmed by 11 bases and J by 4 bases, leaving 17 bases between them. CDR3 sequence (DNA): TGTGCCTCCCAAGAAGGGAGGGGTAATGAAAAACTGTTTTTT. Translating gives CASQEGRGNEKLFF.

The chain carries TRBV29-1 and TRBJ2-1; 9 positions match TRBD2. The CDR3 is made up of 16 amino acids. The ends lost 7 bases at V and 4 bases at J; junction bases unmatched: 14. Germline values: CDR1 SQVTM, CDR2 ANQGSEA. The CDR3 DNA sequence: TGCAGCGCTAACCCAAGCGGGGGGTTGCAATACAATGAGCAGTTCTTC. This gives the protein CSANPSGGLQYNEQFF.

The chain uses TRBV7-2 and TRBJ2-7, with D possibly being TRBD1 (6 bases). The CDR3 spans 15 residues. The germline V and J ends were trimmed by 1 base and 5 bases, with 15 bases remaining between them. Germline V CDR1 and CDR2: SGHTA, FQGNSA. The CDR3 protein is CASSLVSGTLNEQYF. The CDR3, as DNA: TGTGCCAGCAGCTTAGTTTCAGGGACATTAAACGAGCAGTACTTC.

Note on this clone: At one boundary the junction diverges from the germline segment, which might be a read error. The chain joins TRBV12-3 or TRBV12-4 to TRBJ1-2; tentative D call: TRBD1 (5 bases). CDR3 length equals 12 residues. CDR3 residues: CASSPPAGQPNF. CDR3 coding DNA: TGTGCCAGCAGCCCCCCTGCGGGGCAGCCAAACTTC.

This chain joins TRBV20-1 and TRBJ2-7, with 8 bases aligning to TRBD2. Losses at the gene ends were 3 bases for V and 4 bases for J; bases not matched to a gene: 11. CDR1 and CDR2 from the germline V gene are DFQATT and SNEGSKA (reference sequence). The CDR3 spans 15 residues. DNA for the CDR3: TGCAGTGCTAGTGGTCGGGAGGGTGGGTTTTACGAGCAGTACTTC. Translating gives CSASGREGGFYEQYF.

The chain has TRBV9 and TRBJ1-5, with D unresolved. Trimming shortened V by 4 bases and J by 1 base, and 9 bases separated the two germline ends. The germline V gene has CDR1 SGDLS and CDR2 YYNGEE. The CDR3 runs 14 residues. CDR3 nucleotides: TGTGCCAGCAGCCCAGGTTCCAGCAATCAGCCCCAGCATTTT. It specifies CASSPGSSNQPQHF.

This chain joins TRBV7-2 and TRBJ2-2; D is uncertain. Germline lookup yields CDR1 SGHTA and CDR2 FQGNSA. This CDR3 spans 14 amino acids. Trimming removed 1 base from V and 4 bases from J, with 7 bases in between. The CDR3 DNA follows: TGTGCCAGCAGCTTAGTTGAGTCCACCGGGGAGCTGTTTTTT. Translated: CASSLVESTGELFF.

CDR3 region: CASSYTGTSGNTQYF. The CDR3 bases are TGTGCCAGCAGTTACACCGGGACTAGCGGTAATACGCAGTATTTT. This rearrangement joins TRBV6-2 or TRBV6-3 to TRBJ2-3, with 11 bases matching TRBD2. This CDR3 is built from 15 residues. Looked up from germline, CDR1 is MNHEY and CDR2 is SVGEGT. Losses at the gene ends were 2 bases for V and 7 bases for J; bases not matched to a gene: 5.

The rearrangement uses TRBV2 and TRBJ2-7; D uncertain. V was cut by 4 bases and J by 2 bases, with 15 bases left in between. The CDR3 has 15 residues. Germline V gene data show CDR1 as SNHLY and CDR2 as FYNNEI. CDR3 sequence reads: CASSVDRWRAYEQYF. For the CDR3, the DNA is TGTGCCAGCAGTGTAGATCGCTGGAGAGCCTACGAGCAGTACTTC.

The chain employs TRBV6-5 and TRBJ1-4, with 7 nucleotides matching TRBD1. The length of the CDR3 is 15 residues. After removal of 4 bases from V and 1 base from J, the junction contained 3 bases not matched to a gene. The germline gives CDR1 MNHEY, CDR2 SVGAGI. The CDR3 region has the DNA TGTGCCAGCAGTTTCGCAGGGGGAACTAATGAAAAACTGTTTTTT. The encoded protein is CASSFAGGTNEKLFF.

In regard to this clone: Relative to the germline gene, one junction end is altered; a read error may explain this. Here the CDR3 reads CASSPAATDYF. CDR3 sequence (DNA): TGTGCCAGCAGCCCCGCGGCTACCGACTATTTT. This chain joins TRBV11-3 and TRBJ1-4; D call uncertain. CDR1 is SGHNT, CDR2 YENEEA, per germline. This CDR3 spans 11 amino acids.

This chain links TRBV20-1 with TRBJ2-5; no firm D call. Trimming stripped 3 bases from V and 5 bases from J, with 4 bases between. The CDR3 is 10 residues long. Germline V gene lookup returns CDR1 DFQATT and CDR2 SNEGSKA (reference sequence). CDR3 bases: TGCAGTGCTAGTCCGGAGACCCAGTACTTC. It codes for CSASPETQYF.

The rearrangement links TRBV5-4 to TRBJ2-3; D not resolved. Trimming left V 0 bases short and J 3 bases short, with 5 bases between. Germline CDR1 reads SGHNT; CDR2 reads YYREEE (reference sequence). This CDR3 has 13 residues. CDR3 amino acids: CASSLERTDTQYF. DNA for the CDR3: TGTGCCAGCAGCTTGGAACGGACAGATACGCAGTATTTT.

The genes are TRBV29-1 and TRBJ2-1; 9 bases map to TRBD2. Germline assignment: CDR1 SQVTM and CDR2 ANQGSEA. Losses at the gene ends were 0 bases for V and 2 bases for J; bases not matched to a gene: 5. The CDR3 loop spans 16 amino acids. CDR3 in amino acids: CSVEDGAGGTYNEQFF. CDR3 sequence (DNA): TGCAGCGTTGAAGACGGAGCGGGAGGCACCTACAATGAGCAGTTCTTC.

V usage is TRBV5-1 and J usage is TRBJ2-3; tentative D call: TRBD2 (5 bases). The CDR3 is made up of 15 amino acids. Trimming removed 4 bases from V and 2 bases from J, with 14 bases in between. Germline lookup yields CDR1 SGHRS and CDR2 YFSETQ. In DNA form, the CDR3 reads TGCGCCAGCAGCCCGGCGGGCGGTCTCACAGATACGCAGTATTTT. The encoded protein is CASSPAGGLTDTQYF.

This chain connects TRBV3-1 (or the pseudogene TRBV3-2) to TRBJ1-1, with D possibly being TRBD1 (5 bases). Germline V CDR1 and CDR2: LGHDT, YNNKEL (reference sequence). The CDR3 is made up of 13 amino acids. Trimming shortened V by 3 bases and J by 8 bases, and 13 bases separated the two germline ends. The CDR3 coding sequence is TGTGCCAGCAGCCAGGGACTCGGGGAAGAAGCTTTCTTT. The encoded protein is CASSQGLGEEAFF.

This chain joins TRBV28 and TRBJ1-2; TRBD1 matches at 7 bases. The CDR3 has 12 residues. Germline V lookup: CDR1 MDHEN, CDR2 SYDVKM. The V and J ends lost 6 bases and 4 bases, in that order; junction bases with no gene match: 2. The CDR3 loop reads CASRGDSYGYTF. CDR3 coding DNA: TGTGCCAGCAGAGGGGACAGCTATGGCTACACCTTC.

CDR3 DNA sequence: TGCGCCAGCTGGGAGGAGCAGTTCTTC. Protein product: CASWEEQFF. The genes are TRBV23-1 and TRBJ2-1, with a tentative D call TRBD2 (5 bases). TRBV23-1 belongs to the ORF category, with a function that is uncertain. The CDR3 is made up of 9 amino acids. V was cut by 8 bases and J by 10 bases, with 6 bases left in between.

The rearrangement joins TRBV5-1 to TRBJ2-2; possible D gene TRBD2, 6 bases. The CDR3 totals 19 residues. CDR1 is SGHRS and CDR2 is YFSETQ in the germline V gene. V was cut by 1 base and J by 0 bases, with 19 bases left in between. This CDR3 reads CASSLRQRTITANTGELFF. CDR3 sequence (DNA): TGCGCCAGCAGCTTGAGGCAGCGGACTATAACTGCGAACACCGGGGAGCTGTTTTTT.

This chain connects TRBV6-5 to TRBJ2-1, with TRBD2 matching 11 bases. Trimming removed 6 bases from V and 7 bases from J; junction bases left unmatched: 8. Germline loops: CDR1 MNHEY, CDR2 SVGAGI. The CDR3 length is 15 residues. The CDR3 sequence is CASRRTSGSLNEQFF. In nucleotides, the CDR3 is TGTGCCAGCAGGCGGACTAGCGGGTCCTTGAATGAGCAGTTCTTC.

This chain links TRBV2 with TRBJ1-3; 7 bases fit TRBD1. The CDR3 loop spans 14 amino acids. V lost 4 bases and J lost 8; bases outside the gene matches: 8. Germline-derived CDR1 and CDR2 are SNHLY and FYNNEI. CDR3 residues: CASSVNRGADTIYF. In nucleotides, the CDR3 is TGTGCCAGCAGTGTAAACAGGGGAGCGGACACCATATATTTT.

This clone was picked up a small number of times. The chain links TRBV5-4 to TRBJ2-7; 13 bases match TRBD2. Looked up from germline, CDR1 is SGHNT and CDR2 is YYREEE (reference sequence). The V gene end was trimmed by 3 bases and the J gene end by 6 bases; junction bases not matched to a gene: 3. The CDR3 length is 14 residues. The CDR3 sequence: CASSWGLAGSEQYF. CDR3 sequence (DNA): TGTGCCAGCAGCTGGGGACTAGCGGGATCCGAGCAGTACTTC.

This chain connects TRBV7-9 to TRBJ2-1; 10 bases agree with TRBD1. The V and J ends lost 1 base and 6 bases, in that order; junction bases with no gene match: 6. This CDR3 comprises 16 residues. CDR1 is SEHNR and CDR2 is FQNEAQ in the germline V gene (reference sequence). The CDR3 coding sequence is TGTGCCAGCAGCTTAGTTTTTGGGACAGGGGCCAATGAGCAGTTCTTC. Translated, it gives CASSLVFGTGANEQFF.